Listed below are T cell receptor beta chains from one sample, sequenced in a study of blood T cells in healthy people across ages. TCRdb ran MiXCR on the 5' RACE reads and lists one entry per CDR3 protein. The data contain 650,000 to 800,000 distinct CDR3 sequences, 52% of them singletons. The sample was blood. The receptors come from a woman aged 80 or older in good health. The conserved cysteine and the conserved F or W are not part of the CDR3 here.

TRBJ2-1 | TRBV7-2 | ASSSQAGAYNEQF
TRBJ2-1 | TRBV6-5 | ASTLSTGRVHEQF
TRBJ2-7 | TRBV5-1 | ASSLAIRTGTYEQY
TRBJ2-1 | TRBV9 | ASSTGTSNYNEQF
TRBJ2-1 | TRBV13 | ASSSRTGQGNEQF
TRBJ2-7 | TRBV7-2 | ASSSNRAAYEQY
TRBJ2-1 | TRBV28 | ASRLVGRGQF
TRBJ2-7 | TRBV3-1 | ASSQGQVGEQY
TRBJ1-6 | TRBV6-2/TRBV6-3 | ASGEQTFNSPLH
TRBJ2-1 | TRBV7-7 | ASSSQTGDTEQF
TRBJ2-1 | TRBV24-1 | ATSDPGLAGIEQF
TRBJ2-1 | TRBV20-1 | SARSRGRYNEQF
TRBJ1-2 | TRBV6-5 | ASSYDGYYGYT
TRBJ2-4 | TRBV20-1 | SATPGLQNIQY
TRBJ1-5 | TRBV20-1 | SARVEGTAFRGNQPQH
TRBJ2-1 | TRBV7-3 | ASSFAGTRVDNEQF
TRBJ1-1 | TRBV7-2 | ASSQGQGGTEAF
TRBJ2-1 | TRBV9 | ASSARMEGEQF
TRBJ2-7 | TRBV20-1 | SARGEGRRYEQY
TRBJ2-1 | TRBV7-2 | ASSLARDIYNEQF
TRBJ1-1 | TRBV4-1 | ASSEGVTEAF
TRBJ2-7 | TRBV15 | ATSREPGQVSYEQY
NA | TRBV29-1 | SVGNRDNSMETQY
TRBJ2-7 | TRBV2 | ASSTASGAYEQY
TRBJ2-1 | TRBV5-1 | ASTETSAYNEQF
TRBJ2-1 | TRBV29-1 | SVGNQYNEQF
TRBJ2-3 | TRBV6-1 | ASSEGVGGGTDTQY
TRBJ2-7 | TRBV28 | ASSFEGSYEQY
TRBJ2-4 | TRBV5-6 | ASSFRDGSLNIQY
TRBJ2-7 | TRBV20-1 | SARDDRKKPYEQY
TRBJ1-2 | TRBV27 | ASSLSRDRRGYT
TRBJ2-4 | TRBV6-5 | ASRSGTSGISQY
TRBJ2-1 | TRBV7-3 | ASSPRTSGSSYNEQF
TRBJ1-2 | TRBV3-1 | ASSQGTVNYGYT